This T cell receptor (beta chain) originates from a study of tumor and adjacent non-tumor tissue in lung cancer (dated by TCRdb to 2016 to 2019). Notes on the research overall: By cancer type, the cohort comprised eleven to twelve adenocarcinoma patients, a couple of squamous cell carcinoma patients and 1 small cell lung cancer patient. Ages among the roughly 15 patients ranged from about 31 to 80 years, there were approximately ten men and 5 women, and disease was at TNM stage I to III. Sequencing generated a total of around 120 million productive TCRbeta reads, averaging around 4.2 million reads per sample. The study compared bulk TCRbeta repertoires between lung tumor tissue and matched distant non-tumor lung tissue from 15 or so lung cancer patients. For each patient, one tumor sample and one normal lung sample were taken, giving approximately 30 paired specimens that underwent TCRbeta CDR3 sequencing.

What the research found in general, with its limitations: In normal lung, the top 100 clones accounted for a significantly larger cumulative share of the repertoire than in tumor tissue. The methods do not name the sequencing platform or mention unique molecular identifiers. Tumor tissue showed significantly greater TCR diversity (inverse Simpson) than normal lung tissue (around 450 vs 150, P = 0.0075, Mann-Whitney U test). With only roughly 14 patients in the cohort, the authors noted that larger samples and more detailed clinical data are needed. Peripheral blood was not sequenced, so blood TCRbeta repertoires in these lung cancer patients were not examined. TCR diversity was significantly higher in younger patients, and higher tumor TCR diversity was associated with shorter overall and disease-free survival.

The CDR3, from cysteine to phenylalanine, totals 13 residues. Just CDR3 DNA is preserved here, 39 bases in frame from base 1. Looking up the germline V gene (reference sequence) yields CDR1 WNHNN and CDR2 SYGVQD. V is pruned by 5 bases and J by 8 bases, leaving 6 bases of the junction without a gene match. The library was made by multiplex PCR. Instrument on record: Illumina HiSeq 2500. TCRbeta libraries were built by three rounds of nested PCR using primers (Table S4), following protocols modified from ARM-PCR. Before sequencing, PCR products in the 200-500 bp range were cut out of the gel and cleaned up using the QIAquick gel extraction kit. For the original study's pipeline: Reads were cleaned with Trimmomatic, merged with FLASH into complete CDR3 sequences, and assigned to V(D)J germline segments with MiTCR. Clonal diversity was computed as the inverse Simpson's index with VDJtools. In-frame sequences lacking a premature stop codon were counted as productive reads. TCRdb redid the processing of the public reads, applying fastp at Q25 and MiXCR, and retained in-frame beta chains. Under each unique CDR3 protein, matching rows form one entry showing the most common genes and DNA. TCRdb, not the original authors, processed these V and J calls. Here the sample has tens of thousands of distinct CDR3 sequences; about 56% occur a single time. The leading ten clones occupy about 31% of the sample.

This clonotype has a count of ten or more. Its specific antigen is unknown. Base qualities are not recorded, but no much larger clone differs from it by a single base. Bulk unsorted tissue served as the source for RNA extraction, and RNA quality was assessed using a NanoDrop ND-1000 and an Agilent 2100. The normal lung samples consisted of distant non-tumor tissue collected more than 3 cm from the tumor edge. Newly diagnosed lung cancer patients without prior chemotherapy who had been admitted for thoracic surgery in China between August and November 2014 were enrolled as donors. Patients who had received previous radiotherapy or chemotherapy, or who had another concurrent cancer, were excluded from the study. Surgical tissue pieces of roughly 1-2.3 cm3 were preserved in RNAlater solution and stored at -80 °C until use.

The TCR was taken from a man aged 65 to 79 with non-small cell lung cancer. Sample: distant non-tumor lung tissue. Recombination connected TRBV10-1 to TRBJ2-1; 7 nucleotides in the junction match TRBD2. The sequence in DNA is TGCGCCAGCAGTCTTGCTAGCGGCTATGAGCAGTTCTTC. The translation is CASSLASGYEQFF.